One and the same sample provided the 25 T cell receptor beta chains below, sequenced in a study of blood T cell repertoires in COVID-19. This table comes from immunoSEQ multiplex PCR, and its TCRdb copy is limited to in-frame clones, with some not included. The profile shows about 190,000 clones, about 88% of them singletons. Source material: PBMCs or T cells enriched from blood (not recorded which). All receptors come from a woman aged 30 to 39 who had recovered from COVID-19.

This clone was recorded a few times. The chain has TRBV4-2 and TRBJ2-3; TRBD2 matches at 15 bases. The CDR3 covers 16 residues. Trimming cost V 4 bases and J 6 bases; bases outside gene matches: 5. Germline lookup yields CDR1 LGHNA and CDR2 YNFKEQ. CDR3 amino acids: CASSPRTSGGADTQYF. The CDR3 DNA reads TGTGCCAGCAGCCCCCGGACTAGCGGGGGGGCGGATACGCAGTATTTT.

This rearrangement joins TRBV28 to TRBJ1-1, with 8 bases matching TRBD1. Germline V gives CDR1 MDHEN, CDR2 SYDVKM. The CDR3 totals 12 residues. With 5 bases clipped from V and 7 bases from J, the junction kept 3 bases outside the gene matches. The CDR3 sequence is CASSNDRGEAFF. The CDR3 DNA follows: TGTGCCAGCAGTAACGACAGGGGTGAAGCTTTCTTT.

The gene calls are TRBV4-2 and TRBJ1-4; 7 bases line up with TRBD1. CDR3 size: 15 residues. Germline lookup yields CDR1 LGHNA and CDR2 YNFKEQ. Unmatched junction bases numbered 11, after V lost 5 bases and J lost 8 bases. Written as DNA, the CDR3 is TGTGCCAGCAGCGCAAACAGGGGAATCGAAGAAAAACTGTTTTTT. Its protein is CASSANRGIEEKLFF.

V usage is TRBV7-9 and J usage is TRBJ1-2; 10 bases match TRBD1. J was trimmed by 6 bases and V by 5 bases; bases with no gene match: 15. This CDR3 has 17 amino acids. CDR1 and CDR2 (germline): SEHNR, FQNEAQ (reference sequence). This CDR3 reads CASSTLPPGQGSDGYTF. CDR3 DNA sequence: TGTGCCAGCAGCACCCTACCACCGGGACAGGGGTCTGATGGCTACACCTTC.

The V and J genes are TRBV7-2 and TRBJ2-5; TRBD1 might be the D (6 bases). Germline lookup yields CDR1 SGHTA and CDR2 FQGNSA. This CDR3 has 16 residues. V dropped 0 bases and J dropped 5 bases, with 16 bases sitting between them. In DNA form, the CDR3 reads TGTGCCAGCAGCTTAGCCCCCCCAGGGCAGGGGGAGACCCAGTACTTC. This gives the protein CASSLAPPGQGETQYF.

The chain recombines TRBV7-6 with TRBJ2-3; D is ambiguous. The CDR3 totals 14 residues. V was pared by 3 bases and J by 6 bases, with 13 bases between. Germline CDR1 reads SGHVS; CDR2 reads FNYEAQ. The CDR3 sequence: CASSLSGGYDTQYF. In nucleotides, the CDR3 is TGTGCCAGCAGCTTGAGTGGCGGTTACGATACGCAGTATTTT.

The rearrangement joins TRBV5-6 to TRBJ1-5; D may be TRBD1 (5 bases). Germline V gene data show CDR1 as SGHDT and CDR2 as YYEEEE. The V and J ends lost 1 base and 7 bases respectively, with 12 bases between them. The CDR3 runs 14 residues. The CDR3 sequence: CASSLRAGGQPQHF. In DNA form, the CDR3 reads TGTGCCAGCAGCTTGAGGGCCGGGGGACAGCCCCAGCATTTT.

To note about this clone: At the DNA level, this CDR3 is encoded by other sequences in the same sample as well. CDR3 residues: CASSPGQSYEQYF. The CDR3 coding sequence is TGTGCCAGCTCCCCGGGACAATCCTACGAGCAGTACTTC. The chain couples TRBV27 to TRBJ2-7; the D gene is possibly TRBD1 (6 bases). CDR3 length equals 13 residues. V was trimmed by 8 bases and J by 1 base, leaving 12 bases between them. From germline, CDR1 is MNHEY and CDR2 SMNVEV (reference sequence).

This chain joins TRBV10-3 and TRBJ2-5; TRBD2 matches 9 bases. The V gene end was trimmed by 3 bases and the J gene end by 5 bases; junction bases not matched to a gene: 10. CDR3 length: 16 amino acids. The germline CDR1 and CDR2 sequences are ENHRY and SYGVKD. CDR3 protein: CAISEPSGTPWETQYF. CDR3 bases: TGTGCCATCAGTGAACCTAGCGGGACTCCTTGGGAGACCCAGTACTTC.

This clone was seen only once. Here the CDR3 reads CASSFQNSYEQYF. CDR3 nucleotide sequence: TGTGCCAGCAGTTTTCAGAATTCCTACGAGCAGTACTTC. The chain has TRBV27 and TRBJ2-7; D unresolved. Germline V gene lookup returns CDR1 MNHEY and CDR2 SMNVEV (reference sequence). Between the trimmed V and J ends, which lost 3 bases and 1 base, there was a span of 7 bases. The CDR3 length is 13 residues.

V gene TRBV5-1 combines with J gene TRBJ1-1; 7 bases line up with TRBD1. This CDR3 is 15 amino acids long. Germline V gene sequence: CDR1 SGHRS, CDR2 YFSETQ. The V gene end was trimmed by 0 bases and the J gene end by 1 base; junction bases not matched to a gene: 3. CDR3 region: CASSLDGTANTEAFF. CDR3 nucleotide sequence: TGCGCCAGCAGCTTGGATGGGACAGCGAACACTGAAGCTTTCTTT.

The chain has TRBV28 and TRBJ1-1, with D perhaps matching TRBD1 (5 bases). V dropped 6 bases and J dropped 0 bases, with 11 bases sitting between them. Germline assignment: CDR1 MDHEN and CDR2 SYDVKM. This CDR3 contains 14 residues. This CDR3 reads CASRPTVLNTEAFF. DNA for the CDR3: TGTGCCAGCAGGCCGACAGTATTGAACACTGAAGCTTTCTTT. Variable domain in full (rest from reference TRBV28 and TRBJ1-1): DVKVTQSSRYLVKRTGEKVFLECVQDMDHENMFWYRQDPGLGLRLIYFSYDVKMKEKGDIPEGYSVSREKKERFSLILESASTNQTSMYLCASRPTVLNTEAFFGQGTRLTVV.

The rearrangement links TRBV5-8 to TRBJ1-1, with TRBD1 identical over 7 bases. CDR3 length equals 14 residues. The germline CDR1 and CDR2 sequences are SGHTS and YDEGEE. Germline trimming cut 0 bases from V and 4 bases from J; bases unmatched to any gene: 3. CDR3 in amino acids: CASSLDRGGTEAFF. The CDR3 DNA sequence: TGTGCCAGCAGCTTGGACAGGGGAGGCACTGAAGCTTTCTTT.

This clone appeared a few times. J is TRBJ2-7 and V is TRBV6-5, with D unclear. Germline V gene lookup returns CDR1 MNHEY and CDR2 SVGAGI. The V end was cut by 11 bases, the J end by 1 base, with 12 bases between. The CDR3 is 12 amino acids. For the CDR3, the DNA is TGTGCCGACCTAGGCGGATCCTACGAGCAGTACGTC. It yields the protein CADLGGSYEQYV.

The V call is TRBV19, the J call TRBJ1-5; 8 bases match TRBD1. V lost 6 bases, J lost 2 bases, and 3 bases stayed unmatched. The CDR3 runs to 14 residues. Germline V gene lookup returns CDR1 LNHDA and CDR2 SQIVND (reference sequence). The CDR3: CASRGQAGNQPQHF. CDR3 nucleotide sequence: TGTGCCAGTAGGGGACAGGCCGGCAATCAGCCCCAGCATTTT.

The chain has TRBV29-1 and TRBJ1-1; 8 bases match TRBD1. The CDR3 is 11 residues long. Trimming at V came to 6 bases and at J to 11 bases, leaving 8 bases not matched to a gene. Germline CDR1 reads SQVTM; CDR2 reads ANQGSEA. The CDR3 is CSVGDRLDAFF. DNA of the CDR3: TGCAGCGTGGGGGACAGGCTTGACGCTTTCTTT.

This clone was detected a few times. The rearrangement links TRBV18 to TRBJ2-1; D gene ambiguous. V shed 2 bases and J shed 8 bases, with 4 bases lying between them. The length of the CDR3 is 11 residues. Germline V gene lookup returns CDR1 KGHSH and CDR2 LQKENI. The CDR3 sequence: CASSPIYEQFF. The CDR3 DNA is TGTGCCAGCTCACCAATCTATGAGCAGTTCTTC.

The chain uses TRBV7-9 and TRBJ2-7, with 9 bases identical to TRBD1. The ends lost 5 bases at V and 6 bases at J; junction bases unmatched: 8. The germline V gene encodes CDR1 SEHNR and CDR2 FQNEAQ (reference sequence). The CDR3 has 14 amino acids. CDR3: CASSLRDRAFEQYV. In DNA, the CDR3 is TGTGCCAGCAGCCTCCGGGACAGGGCTTTCGAGCAGTACGTC.

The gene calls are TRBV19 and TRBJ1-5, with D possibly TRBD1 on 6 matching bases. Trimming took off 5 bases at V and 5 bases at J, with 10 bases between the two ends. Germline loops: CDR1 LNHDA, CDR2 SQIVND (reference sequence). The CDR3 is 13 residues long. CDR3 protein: CASSEGGYQPQHF. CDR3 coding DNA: TGTGCCAGTAGTGAAGGGGGTTATCAGCCCCAGCATTTT.

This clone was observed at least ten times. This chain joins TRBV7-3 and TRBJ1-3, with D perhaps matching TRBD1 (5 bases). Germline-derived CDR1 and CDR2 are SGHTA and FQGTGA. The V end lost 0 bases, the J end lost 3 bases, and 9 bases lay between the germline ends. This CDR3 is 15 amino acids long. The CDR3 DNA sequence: TGTGCCAGCAGCTTAACAGGGCAGGGTGGAAACACCATATATTTT. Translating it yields CASSLTGQGGNTIYF.

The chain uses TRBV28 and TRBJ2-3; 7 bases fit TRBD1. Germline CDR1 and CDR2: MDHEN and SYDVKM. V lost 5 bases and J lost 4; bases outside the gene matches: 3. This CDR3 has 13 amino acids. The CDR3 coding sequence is TGTGCCAGCAGTCGACAGGGACCAGATACGCAGTATTTT. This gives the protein CASSRQGPDTQYF.

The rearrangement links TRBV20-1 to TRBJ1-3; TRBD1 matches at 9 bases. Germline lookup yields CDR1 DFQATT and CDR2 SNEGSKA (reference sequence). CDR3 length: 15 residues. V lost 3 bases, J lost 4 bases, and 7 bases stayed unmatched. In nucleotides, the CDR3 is TGCAGTGCTAGTAGACCTACAGGGGGCGGAAACACCATATATTTT. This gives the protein CSASRPTGGGNTIYF.

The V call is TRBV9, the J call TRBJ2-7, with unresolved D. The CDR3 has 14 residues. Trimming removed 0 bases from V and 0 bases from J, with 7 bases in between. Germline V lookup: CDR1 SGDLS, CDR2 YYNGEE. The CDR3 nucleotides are TGTGCCAGCAGCGTAGCAACTAACTCCTACGAGCAGTACTTC. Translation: CASSVATNSYEQYF. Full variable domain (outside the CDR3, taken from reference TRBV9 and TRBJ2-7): DSGVTQTPKHLITATGQRVTLRCSPRSGDLSVYWYQQSLDQGLQFLIQYYNGEERAKGNILERFSAQQFPDLHSELNLSSLELGDSALYFCASSVATNSYEQYFGPGTRLTVT.

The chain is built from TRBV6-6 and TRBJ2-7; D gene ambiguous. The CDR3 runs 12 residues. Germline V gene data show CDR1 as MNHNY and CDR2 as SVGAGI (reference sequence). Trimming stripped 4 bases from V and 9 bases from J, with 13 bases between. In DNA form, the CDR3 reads TGTGCCAGCAGTTTCACCACTGCAGGGCAGTACTTC. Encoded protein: CASSFTTAGQYF.

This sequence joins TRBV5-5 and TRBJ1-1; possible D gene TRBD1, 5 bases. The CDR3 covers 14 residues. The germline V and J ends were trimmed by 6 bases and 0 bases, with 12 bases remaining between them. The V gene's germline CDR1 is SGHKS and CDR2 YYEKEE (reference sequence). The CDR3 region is CASTQTALNTEAFF. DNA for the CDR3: TGTGCCAGCACCCAGACAGCCCTGAACACTGAAGCTTTCTTT. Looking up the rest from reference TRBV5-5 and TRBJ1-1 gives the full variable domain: DAGVTQSPTHLIKTRGQQVTLRCSPISGHKSVSWYQQVLGQGPQFIFQYYEKEERGRGNFPDRFSARQFPNYSSELNVNALLLGDSALYLCASTQTALNTEAFFGQGTRLTVV.